This T cell receptor (beta chain) was captured in a study of shared clonotypes between healthy human individuals (dated by TCRdb to about 2020). Background for the entire study: The cohort included three men and two women between 18 and 49 years of age. For each donor, three plates each were used for CD4 naive and CD4 memory, two plates were used for CD8 naive, and one plate was used for CD8 memory. To estimate repertoire size and how much clonotype sharing occurs between individuals, the study deeply sequenced the blood TCR repertoires of 4 to 6 healthy adults. To increase sequencing depth and limit assay-specific biases, different laboratories used diverse techniques to prepare libraries and sequence TCR repertoires. Leukapheresis yielded between about 0.94 and 9 billion PBMCs per donor.

Overall study outcomes, separate from this receptor: Higher generation probabilities were observed for clonotypes shared by all four sorted-subset donors than for non-shared clonotypes. Because the study included a small number of donors, the genetic and exposure-history diversity represented was limited. Sampling was restricted to blood, and TCR repertoires in tissue are likely to differ from TCR repertoires in blood. When a few donors were compared, the shared fraction of clonotypes was about 5.4% for naive CD4, around 3.5% for naive CD8, 2.3% for memory CD4, and 0.4% for memory CD8. Incomplete sequencing was indicated by rarefaction of sorted-subset datasets, despite the large sequencing depth. Estimated clonotype richness was generally larger for naive than for memory subsets. Pairwise subsampling indicated that sequencing depth was expected to affect the degree of clonotype sharing among donors.

TCR CDR3 regions were amplified from genomic DNA by multiplex PCR using the deep immunoSEQ assay. Extracted genomic DNA from each cell subset was distributed evenly across all wells of several immunoSEQ 96-well plates, and each plate was treated as a replicate. For sorted subsets, each replicate PCR was loaded with approximately 190 ng genomic DNA, equivalent to roughly 30,000 T cell genomes. Purified libraries were measured with a Qubit 3.0 fluorometer, size-checked on a Bioanalyzer 2100, and measured again with the KAPA Library Quantification kit. Every immunoSEQ 96-well plate was sequenced on a separate single-read 150-cycle Illumina NextSeq 550 flow cell. As for how the authors treated the data: Because the immunoSEQ output held only junctional sequences and lacked quality scores, the filtering could not match the filtering applied to full-length reads. To assign V/J genes and CDR3, sequences were annotated against IMGT germline references using PyIR, a Python wrapper for IgBLAST v1.9. Any read was removed if the V/J assignment was weak (E-value above 1e-6), the CDR3 was missing, or the read contained stop codons, out-of-frame junctions, or ambiguous translated residues. V3J clonotypes were defined as sequences sharing the same inferred V gene, J gene, and CDR3 amino acid sequence. The percentage overlap between two repertoires was calculated by dividing the number of shared unique clonotypes by the size of the smaller repertoire. Repertoire richness was assessed with RTK rarefaction, the Chao1 estimator, and Recon v2.1 estimates of unobserved clonotypes. Generation probabilities were computed with OLGA for all TCRbeta clonotypes obtained by the gDNA method from a handful of donors. Imported from immuneACCESS, the table was reduced by TCRdb to in-frame sequences with V and J called. These copies leave out some clones; in studies compared against another copy, an unresolved V gene accounts for under half, and the cause of the remainder is not known. V, J and clone size reflect that table, while D and trimming were determined from the DNA. A total of roughly 2,300,000 clones appear in this sample, 80% to 95% of them only once. Of the sample, 0.37% falls within the top ten clones.

As regards this clone: This receptor's antigen is unknown. No much larger clonotype is one base removed from it; base qualities were not supplied. The sample carries other DNA sequences with the same CDR3.

V loses 4 bases of germline sequence and J loses 2 bases, and the interval between the two ends is 9 bases. CDR1 is given as LNHDA and CDR2 as SQIVND, both from the germline V gene (reference sequence). Reading from cysteine to phenylalanine, the CDR3 counts 13 amino acids. Here the CDR3 DNA is all that survives: 39 bases in frame from base 1. The donors were healthy, HIV-negative adults who had no recently reported acute infections or vaccinations. Every donor was a Caucasian adult living in Nashville, Tennessee, USA. CD4+ T cells were enriched through magnetic negative selection, after which naive cells were positively selected on CD45RA and the remaining negative fraction served as the memory subset. After blood collection by leukapheresis, PBMCs were isolated using Ficoll-Histopaque density gradient centrifugation and then cryopreserved in the vapor phase of liquid nitrogen. Analytical flow cytometry was used to check the purity and quantity of every magnetically sorted T cell population. From each sorted fraction, genomic DNA was isolated and quantified by UV absorbance on a Nanodrop 2000c.

Sequencing was done on a sample of naive CD4+ T cells from PBMCs. The cell subset or site label, as the study defines it: CD45RA+ positively selected. This receptor was taken from a young man in good health. Some clones in this sample may be carry-over from other donors' samples. The sequence joins TRBV19 to TRBJ2-7; the D gene cannot be named for sure. The nucleotides are TGTGCCAGTAGTAGGGCAGCCACCTACGAGCAGTACTTC. Its product reads: CASSRAATYEQYF.